This T cell receptor beta chain was sequenced for a study of cytomegalovirus exposure and HLA in healthy donors. Concerning this clone: Its antigen is as yet unknown.

Study-wide findings and caveats: Follow-up analysis later connected one missense variant in DCLRE1C with trimming of TCR beta V- and J-genes. Later, an analysis found that common viral pathogens appeared to be linked with several of the most significant clusters.

Healthy people donating bone marrow made up the donors. Primers included in the PCR were 60 Vbeta and 13 Jbeta primers. Per the authors' pipeline: The count from a later analysis was some 76 million unique TCR beta chains, some 9.9 million of them shared. Some clones are missing from TCRdb's copy, which holds only in-frame ones; the method was immunoSEQ multiplex PCR. The V and J calls and clone size were taken over from that table, and D and trimming were inferred from the DNA. This sample's table has approximately 120,000 clones. This TCR derives from a man aged 25-45 years in good health and CMV-seronegative. Sequenced material: PBMCs.

CDR3 nucleotide sequence: TGTGCCAGCAGCGCCGCGACAGCGGGCAATGAGCAGTTCTTC. It translates to CASSAATAGNEQFF. The gene calls are TRBV11-2 and TRBJ2-1, with D perhaps TRBD2 (6 bases). Germline V gene lookup returns CDR1 SGHAT and CDR2 FQNNGV. The CDR3 consists of 14 residues. Trimming removed 5 bases at V and 6 bases at J, with 14 bases between.